This T cell receptor beta chain came from a study of shared T cell receptors in the human thymus. Repertoires were generated with immunoSEQ multiplex PCR, while TCRdb's copy carries only in-frame clones and drops some. The sample consists of hundreds of thousands of clones, about 90% of them appearing once. V was clipped by 5 bases and J by 2 bases, with 12 bases between them. Germline values: CDR1 SGHRS, CDR2 YFSETQ. The CDR3 runs 14 residues. The same data also contributed to another study, on human thymus T cells. That investigation notes: Use of V and J genes seemed skewed within the thymic and blood repertoires. Related research reported highly overlapping thymic repertoires among unrelated individuals.

The receptor was derived from a boy under two years old with a congenital heart defect. The specimen sequenced was thymocytes. The chain employs TRBV5-1 and TRBJ2-3; tentatively, D is TRBD1 (5 bases). The CDR3 bases are TGCGCCAGCAGTATCCGACAGATCACAGATACGCAGTATTTT. Translation gives CASSIRQITDTQYF.